This T cell receptor beta chain derives from a study of T cell responses to AZD1222 COVID-19 vaccine. The V end was cut by 0 bases, the J end by 6 bases, with 12 bases between. The CDR3 extends over 14 amino acids. From germline, CDR1 is SGHRS and CDR2 YFSETQ. Using immunoSEQ multiplex PCR, the repertoire was profiled, and TCRdb retains in-frame clones only, with some absent. The data contain tens of thousands of clones, around 80% of them singletons. Sequences were derived from peripheral blood, sampled on day 0 of AZD1222 vaccination. This rearrangement joins TRBV5-1 to TRBJ1-2; D remains unclear. The source of this sequence is an adult in good health. The CDR3 DNA follows: TGCGCCAGCAGCTTGGCCCGGGCTAGGGATGGCTACACCTTC. Translated, it gives CASSLARARDGYTF.